This entry lists 3 T cell receptor beta chains sequenced from one sample in a study of control samples from healthy donors and cancer patients. Measured with immunoSEQ multiplex PCR; TCRdb has only the in-frame clones, and not every one. The sample lists tens of thousands of clones, about nine tenths occurring once. The sample taken for sequencing was PBMCs. These receptors came from a woman aged 45-65 years with colorectal cancer.

CDR3 nucleotide sequence: TGTGCCAGTAGTATTGGTGGGGGGTCGGATCAGCCCCAGCATTTT. Its translation: CASSIGGGSDQPQHF. This rearrangement joins TRBV19 to TRBJ1-5; the D gene is possibly TRBD1 (5 bases). The CDR3 extends over 15 amino acids. Trimming cost V 3 bases and J 5 bases, with 14 bases left between them. Germline V gene lookup returns CDR1 LNHDA and CDR2 SQIVND (reference sequence).

The chain is built from TRBV19 and TRBJ1-2; TRBD1 agrees at 8 bases. Trimming removed 7 bases from V and 3 bases from J; junction bases left unmatched: 4. Germline V CDR1 and CDR2: LNHDA, SQIVND (reference sequence). The CDR3 spans 13 residues. Here the CDR3 reads CASIRTGHYGYTF. For the CDR3, the DNA is TGTGCCAGTATACGGACAGGGCACTATGGCTACACCTTC.

The gene calls are TRBV7-9 and TRBJ1-1; no firm D call. The CDR3 extends over 13 amino acids. CDR1 and CDR2 from the germline V gene are SEHNR and FQNEAQ (reference sequence). The V end lost 7 bases, the J end lost 3 bases, and 12 bases lay between the germline ends. CDR3 residues: CASMKRWDTEAFF. Here the CDR3 DNA reads TGTGCCAGCATGAAAAGGTGGGACACTGAAGCTTTCTTT.